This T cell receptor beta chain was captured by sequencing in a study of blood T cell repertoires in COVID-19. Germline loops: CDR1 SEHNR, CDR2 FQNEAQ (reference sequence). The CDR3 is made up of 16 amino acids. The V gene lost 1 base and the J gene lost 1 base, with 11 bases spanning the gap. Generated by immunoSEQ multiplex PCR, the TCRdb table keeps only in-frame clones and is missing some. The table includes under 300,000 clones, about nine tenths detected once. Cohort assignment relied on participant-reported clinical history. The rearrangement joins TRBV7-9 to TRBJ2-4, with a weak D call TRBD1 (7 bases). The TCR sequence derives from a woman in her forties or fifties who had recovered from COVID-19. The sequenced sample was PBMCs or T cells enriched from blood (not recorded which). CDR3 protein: CASSLVEGAAKNIQYF. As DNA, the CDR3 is TGTGCCAGCAGCTTAGTGGAGGGGGCGGCCAAAAACATTCAGTACTTC.